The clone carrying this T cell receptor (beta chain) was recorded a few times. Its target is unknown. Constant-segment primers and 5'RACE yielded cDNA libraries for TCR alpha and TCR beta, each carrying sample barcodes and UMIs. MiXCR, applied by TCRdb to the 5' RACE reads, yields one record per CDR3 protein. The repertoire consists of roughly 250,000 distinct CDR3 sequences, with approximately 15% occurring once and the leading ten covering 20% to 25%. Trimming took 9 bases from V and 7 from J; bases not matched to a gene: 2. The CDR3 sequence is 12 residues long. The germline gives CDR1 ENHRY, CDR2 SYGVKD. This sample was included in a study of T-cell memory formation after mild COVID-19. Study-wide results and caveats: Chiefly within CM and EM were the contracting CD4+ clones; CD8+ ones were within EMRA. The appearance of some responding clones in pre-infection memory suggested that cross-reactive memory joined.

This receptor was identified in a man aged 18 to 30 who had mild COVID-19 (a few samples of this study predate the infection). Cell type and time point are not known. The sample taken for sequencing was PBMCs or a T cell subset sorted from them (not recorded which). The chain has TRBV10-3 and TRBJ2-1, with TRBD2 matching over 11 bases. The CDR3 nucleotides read TGTGCCATTGGACTAGCGGGTAATGAGCAGTTCTTC. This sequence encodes CAIGLAGNEQFF.